Following are 11 T cell receptor beta chains from one sample sequenced in a study of T cell changes during pregnancy in multiple sclerosis. Generated by immunoSEQ multiplex PCR, the TCRdb table keeps only in-frame clones and is missing some. The table has about 81,000 clones, 94% seen once. The material sequenced was peripheral blood, taken in the third trimester of pregnancy. The receptors shown here come from a female donor with multiple sclerosis, enrolled in a pregnancy study.

The V gene is TRBV9, the J gene TRBJ1-1; TRBD1 aligns across 7 bases. This CDR3 region has 17 residues. The germline CDR1 and CDR2 sequences are SGDLS and YYNGEE. The junction had 15 bases not matched to a gene; V was cut back by 1 base and J by 6 bases. The CDR3 DNA reads as TGTGCCAGCAGCGTATCGGAGACAGGGCTTTACCGGCCTGAAGCTTTCTTT. It is translated as CASSVSETGLYRPEAFF.

The chain has TRBV9 and TRBJ2-3, with 9 positions matching TRBD1. CDR1 and CDR2 from the germline V gene are SGDLS and YYNGEE. The junction had 5 bases not matched to a gene; V was cut back by 5 bases and J by 1 base. The CDR3 is 15 amino acids. This CDR3 is CASRGGDRGTDTQYF. The CDR3 nucleotides read TGTGCCAGCAGGGGCGGGGACAGGGGCACAGATACGCAGTATTTT.

The chain joins TRBV11-2 to TRBJ2-2; D is perhaps TRBD1 (5 bases). CDR1 is SGHAT and CDR2 is FQNNGV in the germline V gene. The CDR3 extends over 15 amino acids. V shed 5 bases and J shed 6 bases, with 16 bases lying between them. Here the CDR3 reads CASSPGLTGSGELFF. CDR3 in DNA: TGTGCCAGCAGCCCAGGCCTCACAGGTTCCGGGGAGCTGTTTTTT. Based on the CDR3 plus reference TRBV11-2 and TRBJ2-2, the full variable domain is EAGVAQSPRYKIIEKRQSVAFWCNPISGHATLYWYQQILGQGPKLLIQFQNNGVVDDSQLPKDRFSAERLKGVDSTLKIQPAKLEDSAVYLCASSPGLTGSGELFFGEGSRLTVL.

The chain links TRBV4-1 to TRBJ2-1, with D uncertain. The CDR3 loop spans 15 amino acids. With 0 bases removed from V and 6 bases from J, the gap between germline ends came to 12 bases. CDR1 MGHRA and CDR2 YSYEKL come from the germline V gene. CDR3 amino acids: CASSQDMQRSNEQFF. The CDR3 DNA sequence: TGCGCCAGCAGCCAAGATATGCAGCGCAGCAATGAGCAGTTCTTC.

In nucleotides, the CDR3 is TGTGCCAGCATGGGTCCGGGACTAGCTAGCACCGGGGAGCTGTTTTTT. It codes for CASMGPGLASTGELFF. The V call is TRBV2, the J call TRBJ2-2, with 9 nucleotides matching TRBD2. Germline V CDR1 and CDR2: SNHLY, FYNNEI. Germline trimming cut 7 bases from V and 4 bases from J; bases unmatched to any gene: 10. CDR3 length equals 16 residues.

V is TRBV29-1 and J is TRBJ1-2, with 10 bases that match TRBD1. Germline assignment: CDR1 SQVTM and CDR2 ANQGSEA. The CDR3 has 16 amino acids. V was pared by 6 bases and J by 1 base, with 11 bases of the junction left unmatched. The CDR3 region is CSVSTGQGVLNYGYTF. CDR3 DNA: TGCAGCGTATCAACCGGACAGGGGGTTCTTAACTATGGCTACACCTTC.

Only one count was recorded for this clone. V and J are TRBV5-1 and TRBJ2-7; 7 nucleotides line up with TRBD1. The CDR3 contains 15 residues. CDR1 and CDR2 from the germline V gene are SGHRS and YFSETQ. V shed 1 base, J shed 2 bases, and the junction held 6 bases outside the gene matches. The CDR3 nucleotides are TGCGCCAGCAGCTTGTCGGATACAGGGGCCTACGAGCAGTACTTC. Protein sequence: CASSLSDTGAYEQYF.

The chain links TRBV21-1 to TRBJ1-1; the tabulated D call, TRBD1, remains unverified against the DNA. TRBV21-1 is a listed pseudogene. The CDR3 extends over 15 amino acids. CDR3 region: CASTPPGQGNTEAFF. CDR3 DNA: TGTGCCAGCACCCCGCCGGGACAGGGGAACACTGAAGCTTTCTTT.

This rearrangement joins TRBV7-3 to TRBJ1-1, with D hard to call. This CDR3 region has 11 residues. Trimming took off 2 bases at V and 8 bases at J, with 6 bases between the two ends. Germline V lookup: CDR1 SGHTA, CDR2 FQGTGA. CDR3 DNA: TGTGCCAGCAGCTTAGGCGGAGAAGCTTTCTTT. Amino acids: CASSLGGEAFF.

V and J are TRBV2 and TRBJ2-7; D remains unclear. From germline, CDR1 is SNHLY and CDR2 FYNNEI. Trimming removed 6 bases at V and 2 bases at J, with 8 bases between. This CDR3 has 12 amino acids. The CDR3 region is CASRDITYEQYF. CDR3 bases: TGTGCCAGCAGAGACATAACCTACGAGCAGTACTTC.

The genes are TRBV7-8 and TRBJ1-2; TRBD1 matches at 7 bases. The CDR3 spans 14 residues. Unmatched junction bases numbered 6, after V lost 5 bases and J lost 3 bases. CDR1 is SGHVS and CDR2 is FQNEAQ in the germline V gene. CDR3 sequence reads: CASSPPTGDYGYTF. CDR3 DNA sequence: TGTGCCAGCAGCCCACCCACAGGGGACTATGGCTACACCTTC.